Sequencing of this T cell receptor beta chain was carried out in a study of shared T cell receptors in the human thymus. The CDR3 is 13 residues long. Deletions cut 4 bases from V and 3 bases from J, with 12 bases between. Germline V gene data show CDR1 as SQVTM and CDR2 as ANQGSEA. The table came from immunoSEQ multiplex PCR; TCRdb's copy has only in-frame clones and leaves some out. The top ten hold 0.008% to 0.011% of the sample, which has 700,000 to 750,000 clones, over 75% seen once. These records were also assigned to another study, of human thymus T cells. This second study says: Corrective cardiac operations yielded the resected thymus tissue. As related research reported, thymic repertoires overlapped highly among unrelated individuals.

The rearrangement links TRBV29-1 to TRBJ1-2; TRBD1 is a possible D gene (6 bases). The sequencing input was thymocytes. This receptor was taken from a girl under three years old with a congenital heart defect. The CDR3 sequence: CSVVPTGYYGYTF. The CDR3 DNA reads TGCAGCGTTGTCCCGACAGGCTACTATGGCTACACCTTC. Variable domain in full (rest from reference TRBV29-1 and TRBJ1-2): SAVISQKPSRDICQRGTSLTIQCQVDSQVTMMFWYRQQPGQSLTLIATANQGSEATYESGFVIDKFPISRPNLTFSTLTVSNMSPEDSSIYLCSVVPTGYYGYTFGSGTRLTVV.